Below, 32 T cell receptor beta chains from the same sample are listed, as sequenced in a study of blood T cell repertoires in COVID-19. Profiled with immunoSEQ multiplex PCR; TCRdb holds only in-frame clones, not every one. The sample carries fewer than 450,000 clones, almost 90% recorded once. The sample comprised peripheral blood. These receptors all come from a woman in her seventies with COVID-19, enrolled during active disease.

The chain couples TRBV5-1 to TRBJ2-7; 8 bases map to TRBD1. The CDR3 is 15 residues long. Germline lookup yields CDR1 SGHRS and CDR2 YFSETQ. V lost 2 bases, J lost 8 bases, and 12 bases stayed unmatched. The CDR3 is CASSFSGGEGEKQYF. CDR3 sequence (DNA): TGCGCCAGCAGCTTTTCAGGGGGCGAGGGGGAGAAGCAGTACTTC.

This chain links TRBV14 with TRBJ1-3; 7 bases line up with TRBD1. The CDR3 is 16 amino acids. The V and J ends lost 5 bases and 0 bases, in that order; junction bases with no gene match: 7. In germline, CDR1 is SGHDN, CDR2 FVKESK. The DNA for the CDR3 is TGTGCCAGCAGCACGGGACAGACCTCCTCTGGAAACACCATATATTTT. Translating it yields CASSTGQTSSGNTIYF.

The chain couples TRBV9 to TRBJ1-5; possible D gene TRBD1, 6 bases. CDR3 length: 14 amino acids. CDR1 and CDR2 from the germline V gene are SGDLS and YYNGEE. The V gene lost 5 bases and the J gene lost 4 bases, with 13 bases spanning the gap. The CDR3 bases are TGTGCCAGCAGTGGGGGGGGGCGGAATCAGCCCCAGCATTTT. Protein sequence: CASSGGGRNQPQHF.

J is TRBJ2-7 and V is TRBV6-5, with TRBD2 matching over 14 bases. Per germline, CDR1 MNHEY and CDR2 SVGAGI. This CDR3 contains 14 residues. J was trimmed by 7 bases and V by 6 bases; bases with no gene match: 5. The CDR3 coding sequence is TGTGCCAGCAGGACTAGCGGGGGGGCAGGGGAGCAGTACTTC. This translates into CASRTSGGAGEQYF.

This clone was recorded only once. The V call is TRBV7-2, the J call TRBJ1-1; D gene ambiguous. V was shortened by 2 bases and J by 8 bases, with 12 bases between the two germline ends. This CDR3 spans 13 amino acids. Germline lookup yields CDR1 SGHTA and CDR2 FQGNSA. The CDR3 loop is CASSLIRGPEAFF. Here the CDR3 DNA reads TGTGCCAGCAGCTTAATAAGAGGGCCAGAAGCTTTCTTT.

The chain is built from TRBV9 and TRBJ2-5; D is undetermined. V lost 0 bases to trimming and J lost 3 bases, with 9 bases between them. The CDR3 covers 14 residues. Germline CDR1 is SGDLS and CDR2 is YYNGEE. In DNA, the CDR3 is TGTGCCAGCAGCGTAGGCGGTATCAAAGAGACCCAGTACTTC. This codes for CASSVGGIKETQYF.

DNA of the CDR3: TGTGCCAGCGGGGGGGTAGACCGTCTTAATTCACCCCTCCACTTT. Its protein is CASGGVDRLNSPLHF. The J gene is TRBJ1-6, the V gene TRBV28; a weak D match, TRBD1 (5 bases). Trimming removed 8 bases at V and 6 bases at J, with 17 bases between. CDR3 length: 15 amino acids. Germline V gene sequence: CDR1 MDHEN, CDR2 SYDVKM.

A single count supports this clone. The V gene is TRBV7-2, the J gene TRBJ2-7; the D gene is possibly TRBD2 (6 bases). Germline CDR1 reads SGHTA; CDR2 reads FQGNSA. The CDR3 runs to 14 residues. The V end was cut by 3 bases, the J end by 4 bases, with 13 bases between. CDR3 loop: CASSFGGPRYEQYF. As DNA, the CDR3 is TGTGCCAGCAGCTTCGGGGGTCCCAGGTACGAGCAGTACTTC.

V is TRBV2 and J is TRBJ2-5, with 7 nucleotides matching TRBD1. This CDR3 comprises 15 residues. CDR1 and CDR2 (germline): SNHLY, FYNNEI. V lost 2 bases to trimming and J lost 4 bases; unmatched junction nucleotides: 7. CDR3 residues: CASSESAGGGETQYF. The CDR3 DNA follows: TGTGCCAGCAGTGAATCGGCAGGGGGTGGAGAGACCCAGTACTTC.

The rearrangement uses TRBV29-1 and TRBJ1-5; 9 nucleotides match TRBD1. The CDR3 sequence is 17 residues long. The V gene's germline CDR1 is SQVTM and CDR2 ANQGSEA. V shed 4 bases and J 9 bases; nucleotides not matched to a gene: 19. CDR3 protein: CSVAEASGGQGMSPQHF. The DNA of the CDR3 is TGCAGCGTTGCGGAAGCCTCCGGGGGACAGGGAATGTCGCCCCAGCATTTT.

The chain couples TRBV12-3 or TRBV12-4 to TRBJ1-6; D is ambiguous. The ends were cut back, 7 bases at V and 9 bases at J, with 7 bases in the middle. CDR3 length: 11 residues. CDR3 region: CASKTVSPLHF. The CDR3 DNA reads as TGTGCCAGCAAAACGGTTTCACCCCTCCACTTT.

This clone was detected once. CDR3 region: CAWNHRGLVTEAFF. In DNA form, the CDR3 reads TGTGCCTGGAATCACAGGGGGCTCGTCACTGAAGCTTTCTTT. The rearrangement links TRBV30 to TRBJ1-1, with 9 bases fitting TRBD1. The CDR3 consists of 14 residues. Germline V CDR1 and CDR2: GTSNPN, SVGIG (reference sequence). Trimming cost V 4 bases and J 4 bases; bases outside gene matches: 7.

A single count supports this clone. V gene TRBV23-1 combines with J gene TRBJ1-5; TRBD1 might be the D (6 bases). TRBV23-1 is an ORF; its function is uncertain. The length of the CDR3 is 17 residues. The V and J ends lost 4 bases and 6 bases respectively, with 22 bases between them. The CDR3 nucleotides are TGCGCCAGCAGTCCACCCTGGGACAACGAAGGATCTCAGCCCCAGCATTTT. It is translated as CASSPPWDNEGSQPQHF.

About this clone itself: This same CDR3 is encoded by further DNA sequences in the sample. This chain joins TRBV9 and TRBJ2-7; 9 positions agree with TRBD1. Unmatched junction bases numbered 2, after V lost 2 bases and J lost 2 bases. This CDR3 is built from 14 residues. Germline V gives CDR1 SGDLS, CDR2 YYNGEE. The CDR3, as DNA: TGTGCCAGCAGCGTGGGGACAGGGCCCTACGAGCAGTACTTC. This translates into CASSVGTGPYEQYF.

The chain links TRBV6-2 or TRBV6-3 to TRBJ2-1; 7 nucleotides line up with TRBD2. CDR3 length equals 15 residues. Germline V CDR1 and CDR2: MNHEY, SVGEGT. J was trimmed by 0 bases and V by 5 bases; bases with no gene match: 4. The CDR3 nucleotides read TGTGCCAGCAGTGTAGCGGGTGCCTCCTACAATGAGCAGTTCTTC. Translating gives CASSVAGASYNEQFF.

In its sample, this clone was seen a few times. The chain carries TRBV2 and TRBJ1-2, with D possibly being TRBD1 (6 bases). The CDR3 sequence is 13 residues long. The V end lost 7 bases, the J end lost 6 bases, and 15 bases lay between the germline ends. Germline loops: CDR1 SNHLY, CDR2 FYNNEI. CDR3 loop: CASNIRQVDGYTF. In DNA, the CDR3 is TGTGCCAGCAATATTCGACAGGTGGATGGCTACACCTTC.

V and J are TRBV7-9 and TRBJ2-7; perhaps TRBD1 as D (5 bases). The CDR3 totals 12 residues. Germline V CDR1 and CDR2: SEHNR, FQNEAQ (reference sequence). The V end was cut by 5 bases, the J end by 7 bases, with 12 bases between. The CDR3 reads CASSLRGEEQYF. CDR3 nucleotides: TGTGCCAGCAGCCTAAGGGGCGAGGAGCAGTACTTC.

The chain recombines TRBV5-4 with TRBJ2-7, with TRBD2 as a possible D gene (5 bases). Trimming took off 0 bases at V and 0 bases at J, with 7 bases between the two ends. The V gene's germline CDR1 is SGHNT and CDR2 YYREEE (reference sequence). The CDR3 has 14 amino acids. The CDR3: CASSLASYSYEQYF. The CDR3 DNA reads as TGTGCCAGCAGCTTGGCTAGCTACTCCTACGAGCAGTACTTC.

J is TRBJ2-6 and V is TRBV10-3; 7 nucleotides align to TRBD2. This CDR3 is built from 15 residues. Per the germline V gene, CDR1 is ENHRY and CDR2 is SYGVKD. J gave up 3 bases and V 7 bases, and 6 bases lay outside the gene matches. CDR3 in amino acids: CAINTGRGGANVLTF. DNA for the CDR3: TGTGCCATCAACACGGGGAGGGGTGGGGCCAACGTCCTGACTTTC.

This clone was observed a handful of times. The V gene is TRBV7-8, the J gene TRBJ1-6; the D gene is possibly TRBD1 (6 bases). The CDR3 has 16 amino acids. Germline values: CDR1 SGHVS, CDR2 FQNEAQ. Trimming removed 0 bases from V and 9 bases from J, with 15 bases in between. CDR3 in DNA: TGTGCCAGCAGCTTAGCGAGCAGGGGCGCGGGTTCACCCCTCCACTTT. It yields the protein CASSLASRGAGSPLHF.

J is TRBJ2-7 and V is TRBV7-2, with 10 bases aligning to TRBD1. The CDR3 has 14 residues. The V and J ends lost 2 bases and 4 bases, in that order; junction bases with no gene match: 2. CDR1 SGHTA and CDR2 FQGNSA come from the germline V gene. CDR3 nucleotide sequence: TGTGCCAGCAGCTTACTGGGACAGGGGTACGAGCAGTACTTC. It specifies CASSLLGQGYEQYF.

This chain links TRBV6-5 with TRBJ2-1; 8 nucleotides align to TRBD1. The CDR3 length is 13 residues. Germline V gives CDR1 MNHEY, CDR2 SVGAGI. J lost 6 bases, V lost 3 bases, and 1 base had no gene match. CDR3 nucleotides: TGTGCCAGCAGTTATGACAGGGGCAATGAGCAGTTCTTC. Protein: CASSYDRGNEQFF.

This clone was seen once. CDR3 in amino acids: CASSPTGSSYNSPLHF. CDR3 DNA sequence: TGTGCCAGCAGCCCCACAGGGAGCTCCTATAATTCACCCCTCCACTTT. The chain links TRBV5-8 to TRBJ1-6, with TRBD1 as a possible D gene (6 bases). The CDR3 loop spans 16 amino acids. Per the germline V gene, CDR1 is SGHTS and CDR2 is YDEGEE. Trimming pared 4 bases from V and 0 bases from J, leaving 11 bases between.

The chain has TRBV5-6 and TRBJ1-1; maybe TRBD1 (5 bases). The V end lost 2 bases, the J end lost 0 bases, and 14 bases lay between the germline ends. This CDR3 is 16 amino acids long. The germline CDR1 and CDR2 sequences are SGHDT and YYEEEE. CDR3 amino acids: CASSLFLGLMNTEAFF. The CDR3 region has the DNA TGTGCCAGCAGCTTATTTCTGGGGCTGATGAACACTGAAGCTTTCTTT.

The chain joins TRBV28 to TRBJ1-1; 8 bases match TRBD1. The CDR3 is made up of 17 amino acids. Germline assignment: CDR1 MDHEN and CDR2 SYDVKM. V lost 0 bases and J lost 0; bases outside the gene matches: 6. As DNA, the CDR3 is TGTGCCAGCAGTTTATGGGACAGGGCGCCCTTGAACACTGAAGCTTTCTTT. As protein: CASSLWDRAPLNTEAFF.

This sequence joins TRBV28 and TRBJ1-1; no clear D. Trimming left V 7 bases short and J 0 bases short, with 9 bases between. The germline gives CDR1 MDHEN, CDR2 SYDVKM. The CDR3 is 13 residues long. The CDR3 sequence: CASTQIMNTEAFF. DNA for the CDR3: TGTGCCAGCACTCAGATAATGAACACTGAAGCTTTCTTT.

This clone was seen a few times. The chain couples TRBV5-4 to TRBJ1-5, with D possibly being TRBD1 (5 bases). The V gene's germline CDR1 is SGHNT and CDR2 YYREEE (reference sequence). The CDR3 covers 15 residues. The germline V and J ends were trimmed by 0 bases and 3 bases, with 10 bases remaining between them. The CDR3 region has the DNA TGTGCCAGCAGCTTGGGCAGGGCGGACAATCAGCCCCAGCATTTT. Encoded protein: CASSLGRADNQPQHF.

This clone was seen more than once but under ten times. The V gene is TRBV27, the J gene TRBJ1-2, with 8 positions matching TRBD1. The CDR3 is 14 amino acids. The germline CDR1 and CDR2 sequences are MNHEY and SMNVEV (reference sequence). V lost 3 bases and J lost 7; bases outside the gene matches: 7. The CDR3 spells CASSFQGAEGGYTF. CDR3 coding DNA: TGTGCCAGCAGTTTTCAGGGGGCGGAGGGTGGCTACACCTTC.

The CDR3 nucleotides read TGTGCCTGGGCCATTGGGGACAGTAATGAAAAACTGTTTTTT. This codes for CAWAIGDSNEKLFF. The chain joins TRBV30 to TRBJ1-4; TRBD1 aligns across 7 bases. The germline CDR1 and CDR2 sequences are GTSNPN and SVGIG (reference sequence). J gave up 4 bases and V 5 bases, and 7 bases lay outside the gene matches. CDR3 length equals 14 residues.

The chain is built from TRBV27 and TRBJ1-5; 8 bases are shared with TRBD1. Germline assignment: CDR1 MNHEY and CDR2 SMNVEV (reference sequence). J was trimmed by 7 bases and V by 5 bases; bases with no gene match: 7. This CDR3 is built from 14 residues. This CDR3 reads CASSPRQGSQPQHF. CDR3 nucleotide sequence: TGTGCCAGCAGTCCTCGACAGGGGTCGCAGCCCCAGCATTTT.

The chain is built from TRBV5-1 and TRBJ2-1, with D possibly called TRBD1 or TRBD2 (6 bases each). The length of the CDR3 is 15 residues. In germline, CDR1 is SGHRS, CDR2 YFSETQ. V was trimmed by 4 bases and J by 4 bases, leaving 15 bases between them. The CDR3 nucleotides are TGCGCCAGCAGCATGGGGGGCACCCAGTACAATGAGCAGTTCTTC. Translation gives CASSMGGTQYNEQFF.

The chain uses TRBV9 and TRBJ2-5; 16 nucleotides line up with TRBD2. V lost 2 bases to trimming and J lost 3 bases; unmatched junction nucleotides: 4. CDR1 is SGDLS, CDR2 YYNGEE, per germline. The CDR3 covers 17 residues. The CDR3 coding sequence is TGTGCCAGCAGCGTGGGGACTAGCGGGGGGGCCGAAGAGACCCAGTACTTC. It yields the protein CASSVGTSGGAEETQYF.